This T cell receptor (beta chain) stems from a study of blood T cell repertoires in COVID-19. Looking at the study overall: COVID-19 samples, acute and convalescent, were from the United States, Italy and Spain. Nucleic acid was either cDNA or gDNA, and it came from T cells, B-cell-depleted T cells, or PBMCs.

Trimming shortened V by 4 bases and J by 5 bases, and 14 bases separated the two germline ends. This CDR3 contains 14 residues. CDR1 and CDR2 (germline): SEHNR, FQNEAQ (reference sequence). Source study methods: Quantification of nucleated cells was approximated via reference gene primer amplification. Some clones are missing from TCRdb's copy, which holds only in-frame ones; the method was immunoSEQ multiplex PCR. V and J calls and clone size are as listed in that table; D and trimming were resolved from the DNA. Of about 170,000 clones listed, approximately 86% are singletons. The TCR comes from a man between 65 and 79 years old with acute or convalescent COVID-19. The sample consisted of peripheral blood. V is TRBV7-9 and J is TRBJ1-2; a possible D gene is TRBD1 (6 bases). The CDR3 DNA sequence: TGTGCCAGCAGCTCTATCGACAGGCATTATGGCTACACCTTC. It is translated as CASSSIDRHYGYTF.